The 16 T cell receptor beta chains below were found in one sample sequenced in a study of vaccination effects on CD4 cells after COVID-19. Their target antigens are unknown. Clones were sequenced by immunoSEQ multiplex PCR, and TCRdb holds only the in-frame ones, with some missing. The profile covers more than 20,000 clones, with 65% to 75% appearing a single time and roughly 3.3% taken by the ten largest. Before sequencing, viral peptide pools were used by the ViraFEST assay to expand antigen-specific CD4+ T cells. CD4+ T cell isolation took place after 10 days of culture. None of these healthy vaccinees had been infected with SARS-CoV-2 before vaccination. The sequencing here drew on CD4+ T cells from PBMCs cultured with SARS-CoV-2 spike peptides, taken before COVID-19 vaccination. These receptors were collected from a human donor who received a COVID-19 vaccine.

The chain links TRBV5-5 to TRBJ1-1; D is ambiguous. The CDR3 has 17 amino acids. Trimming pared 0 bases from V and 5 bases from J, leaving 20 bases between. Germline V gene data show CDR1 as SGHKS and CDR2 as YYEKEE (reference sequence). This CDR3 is CASSLAIRIRRDTEAFF. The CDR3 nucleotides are TGTGCCAGCAGCTTGGCCATTCGGATCCGACGGGATACTGAAGCTTTCTTT.

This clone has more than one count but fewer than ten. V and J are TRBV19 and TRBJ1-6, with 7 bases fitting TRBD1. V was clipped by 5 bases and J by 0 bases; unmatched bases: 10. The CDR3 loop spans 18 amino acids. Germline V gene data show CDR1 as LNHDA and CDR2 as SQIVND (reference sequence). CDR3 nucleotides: TGTGCCAGTAGTGGCGACAGGGACCCCAGCTCCTATAATTCACCCCTCCACTTT. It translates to CASSGDRDPSSYNSPLHF.

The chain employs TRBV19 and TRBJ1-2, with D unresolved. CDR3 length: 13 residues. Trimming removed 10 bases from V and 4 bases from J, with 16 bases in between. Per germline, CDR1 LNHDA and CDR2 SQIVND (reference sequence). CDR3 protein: CATETREGYGYTF. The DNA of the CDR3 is TGTGCCACCGAGACTCGGGAAGGCTATGGCTACACCTTC.

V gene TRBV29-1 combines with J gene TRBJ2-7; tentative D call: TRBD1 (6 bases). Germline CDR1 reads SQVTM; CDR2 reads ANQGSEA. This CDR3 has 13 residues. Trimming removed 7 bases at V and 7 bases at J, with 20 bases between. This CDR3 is CSAGGRVSGEQYF. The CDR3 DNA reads TGCAGCGCTGGGGGCAGGGTGAGTGGGGAGCAGTACTTC.

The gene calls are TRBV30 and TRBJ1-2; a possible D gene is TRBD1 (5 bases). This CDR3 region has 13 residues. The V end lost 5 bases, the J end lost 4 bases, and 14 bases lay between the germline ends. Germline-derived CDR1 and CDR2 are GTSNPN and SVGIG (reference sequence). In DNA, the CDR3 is TGTGCCTGGGGCACCGGACAAATCTATGGCTACACCTTC. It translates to CAWGTGQIYGYTF.

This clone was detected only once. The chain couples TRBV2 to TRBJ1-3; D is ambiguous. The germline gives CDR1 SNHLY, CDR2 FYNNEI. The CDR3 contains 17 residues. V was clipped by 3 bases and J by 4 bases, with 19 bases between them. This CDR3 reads CASSDAAALLSGNTIYF. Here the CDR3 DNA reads TGTGCCAGCAGTGATGCGGCTGCCCTTCTGTCAGGAAACACCATATATTTT.

This chain's CDR3 is CASSYSKGRGYEQYF. CDR3 coding DNA: TGTGCCAGCAGTTACTCGAAAGGGAGAGGCTACGAGCAGTACTTC. V usage is TRBV6-5 and J usage is TRBJ2-7; weak D call: TRBD2 (5 bases). The CDR3 extends over 15 amino acids. Per the germline V gene, CDR1 is MNHEY and CDR2 is SVGAGI. Deletions cut 0 bases from V and 3 bases from J, with 12 bases between.

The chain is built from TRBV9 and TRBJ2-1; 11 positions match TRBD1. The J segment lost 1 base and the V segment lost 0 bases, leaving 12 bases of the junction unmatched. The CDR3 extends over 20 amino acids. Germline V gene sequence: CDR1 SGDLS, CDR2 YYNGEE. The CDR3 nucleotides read TGTGCCAGCAGCGTAGTAGTTTGGGCCGGGACAGGGGGATCCTACAATGAGCAGTTCTTC. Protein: CASSVVVWAGTGGSYNEQFF.

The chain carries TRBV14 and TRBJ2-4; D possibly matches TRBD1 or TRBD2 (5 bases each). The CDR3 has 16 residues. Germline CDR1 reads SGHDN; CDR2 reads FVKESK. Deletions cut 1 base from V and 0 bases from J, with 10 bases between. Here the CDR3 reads CASSQAMGRAKNIQYF. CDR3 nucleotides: TGTGCCAGCAGCCAAGCCATGGGACGAGCCAAAAACATTCAGTACTTC.

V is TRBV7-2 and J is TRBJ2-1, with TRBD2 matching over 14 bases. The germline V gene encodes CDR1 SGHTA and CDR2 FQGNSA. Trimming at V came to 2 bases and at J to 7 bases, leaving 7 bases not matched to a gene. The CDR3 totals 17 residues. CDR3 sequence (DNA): TGTGCCAGCAGCTTACTGGGACTAGCGGGGGAGGATAATGAGCAGTTCTTC. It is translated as CASSLLGLAGEDNEQFF.

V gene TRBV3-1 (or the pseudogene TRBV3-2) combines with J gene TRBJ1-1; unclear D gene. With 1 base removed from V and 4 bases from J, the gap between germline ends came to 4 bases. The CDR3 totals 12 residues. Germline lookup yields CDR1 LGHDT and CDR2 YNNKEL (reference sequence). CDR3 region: CASSQGFTEAFF. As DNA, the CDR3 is TGTGCCAGCAGCCAAGGGTTCACTGAAGCTTTCTTT.

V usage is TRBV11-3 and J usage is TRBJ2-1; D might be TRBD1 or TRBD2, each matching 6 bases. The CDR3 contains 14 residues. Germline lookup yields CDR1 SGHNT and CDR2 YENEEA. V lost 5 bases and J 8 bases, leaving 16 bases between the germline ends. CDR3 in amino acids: CASSIGAGGYEQFF. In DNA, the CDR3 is TGTGCCAGCAGCATAGGGGCCGGGGGCTATGAGCAGTTCTTC.

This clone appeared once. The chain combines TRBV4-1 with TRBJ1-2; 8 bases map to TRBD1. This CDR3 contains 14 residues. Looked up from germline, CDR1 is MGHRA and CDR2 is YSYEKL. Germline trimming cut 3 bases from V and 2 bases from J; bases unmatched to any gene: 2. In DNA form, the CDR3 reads TGCGCCAGCAGCCACCACAGGGGGAACTATGGCTACACCTTC. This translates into CASSHHRGNYGYTF.

The CDR3 is CASSLGQLLNTGELFF. The CDR3 DNA reads TGCGCCAGCAGCTTGGGACAGTTACTCAACACCGGGGAGCTGTTTTTT. V is TRBV5-1 and J is TRBJ2-2; D is possibly TRBD1 (5 bases). The CDR3 runs to 16 residues. The V end was cut by 0 bases, the J end by 2 bases, with 11 bases between. Germline CDR1 and CDR2: SGHRS and YFSETQ.

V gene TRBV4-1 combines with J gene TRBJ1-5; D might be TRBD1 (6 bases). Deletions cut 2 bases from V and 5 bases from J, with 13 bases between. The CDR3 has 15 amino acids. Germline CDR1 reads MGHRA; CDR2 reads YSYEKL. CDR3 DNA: TGCGCCAGCAGCCAATGGCGGGGGGCTTATCAGCCCCAGCATTTT. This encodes CASSQWRGAYQPQHF.

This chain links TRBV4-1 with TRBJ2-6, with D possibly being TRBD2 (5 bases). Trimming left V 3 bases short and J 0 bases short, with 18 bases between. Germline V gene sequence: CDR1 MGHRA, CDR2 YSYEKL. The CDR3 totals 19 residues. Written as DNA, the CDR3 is TGCGCCAGCAGCCAGATTCCAGGTGCGGGTAGCTCTGGGGCCAACGTCCTGACTTTC. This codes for CASSQIPGAGSSGANVLTF.